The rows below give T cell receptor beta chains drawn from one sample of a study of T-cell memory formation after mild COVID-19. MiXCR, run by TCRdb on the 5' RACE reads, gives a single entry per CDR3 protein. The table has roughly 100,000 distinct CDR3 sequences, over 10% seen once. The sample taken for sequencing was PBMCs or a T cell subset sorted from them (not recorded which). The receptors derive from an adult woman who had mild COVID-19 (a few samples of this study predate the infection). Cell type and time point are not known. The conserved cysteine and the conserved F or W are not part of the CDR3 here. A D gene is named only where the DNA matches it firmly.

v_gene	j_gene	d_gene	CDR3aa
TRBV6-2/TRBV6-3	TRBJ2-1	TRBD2	ASSRLAGIYNEQF
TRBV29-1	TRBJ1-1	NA	SVEVVNTEAF
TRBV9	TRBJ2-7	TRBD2	ASSPSGLAVYEQY
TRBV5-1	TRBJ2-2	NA	ASSLGPGGPTGELF
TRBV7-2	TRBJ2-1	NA	ASSSQTRGNEQF
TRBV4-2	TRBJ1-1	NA	ASSRPTGRSNTEAF
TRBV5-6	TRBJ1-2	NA	ASSSEQAPYGYT
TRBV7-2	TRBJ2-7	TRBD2	ASSPSSGSPEQY
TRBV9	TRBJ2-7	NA	ASSGASGAAYEQY
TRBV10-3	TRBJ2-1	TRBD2	ATWTSGSTSDEQF
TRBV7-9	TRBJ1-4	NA	ASSPPGFTNEKLF
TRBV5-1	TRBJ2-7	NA	ASSPGQASAYEQY
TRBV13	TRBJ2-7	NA	ASSLGPQSYEQY
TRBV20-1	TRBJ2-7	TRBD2	SASRGGLAGFSSYEQY
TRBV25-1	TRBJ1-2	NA	ASSNQGGGYT
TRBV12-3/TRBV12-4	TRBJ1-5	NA	ASSLVGARPQH
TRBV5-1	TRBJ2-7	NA	ASSLLAEALDEQY
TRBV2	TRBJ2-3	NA	ASSELRRVTDTQY
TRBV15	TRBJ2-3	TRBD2	ATSRDRAGGLNTQY
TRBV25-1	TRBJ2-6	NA	ASSVGDIHSGANVLT
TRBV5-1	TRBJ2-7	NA	ASSGESYEQY
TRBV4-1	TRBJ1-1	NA	ASSRPGMNTEAF